These 5 T cell receptor beta chains were all obtained from the same sample, sequenced in a study of T cell repertoires in cytomegalovirus infection. TCRdb passed the reads through MiXCR, listing each CDR3 protein once. The data show 250,000 or so distinct CDR3 sequences, about 18% seen once. The sequencing input was CD8+ T cells from PBMCs. These receptors were obtained from a human donor in good health (CMV status not recorded). Some clones in this sample may be carry-over from other donors' samples.

This clonotype was seen a few times. The gene calls are TRBV29-1 and TRBJ2-7, with no clear D. The germline CDR1 and CDR2 sequences are SQVTM and ANQGSEA. CDR3 length equals 13 residues. Trimming stripped 0 bases from V and 0 bases from J, with 6 bases between. The CDR3 nucleotides read TGCAGCGTTGAAGATCCAGACTCCTACGAGCAGTACTTC. It specifies CSVEDPDSYEQYF.

The V gene is TRBV29-1, the J gene TRBJ2-1, with D possibly being TRBD1 (6 bases). The CDR3 spans 16 residues. Germline CDR1 and CDR2: SQVTM and ANQGSEA. Trimming removed 3 bases from V and 3 bases from J, with 18 bases in between. This chain's CDR3 is CSVEGSVQQGYNEQFF. CDR3 nucleotide sequence: TGCAGCGTTGAGGGTAGCGTGCAACAGGGCTACAATGAGCAGTTCTTC.

This clonotype showed up just a few times. This chain connects TRBV6-2 or TRBV6-3 to TRBJ2-1, with D possibly matching TRBD2 (5 bases). The CDR3 loop spans 13 amino acids. With 6 bases removed from V and 3 bases from J, the gap between germline ends came to 9 bases. CDR1 and CDR2 (germline): MNHEY, SVGEGT. CDR3 DNA: TGTGCCAGCAGCGGGATTTACTACAATGAGCAGTTCTTC. Its translation is CASSGIYYNEQFF.

The chain links TRBV29-1 to TRBJ2-7; 8 nucleotides match TRBD1. The CDR3 is 16 amino acids. The germline gives CDR1 SQVTM, CDR2 ANQGSEA. Germline trimming cut 3 bases from V and 0 bases from J; bases unmatched to any gene: 10. The CDR3 coding sequence is TGCAGCGTTGAGGGATCCCGGGACAGGAGCTCCTACGAGCAGTACTTC. Translating gives CSVEGSRDRSSYEQYF.

The V and J genes are TRBV10-3 and TRBJ2-5, with 11 nucleotides matching TRBD2. The CDR3 contains 17 residues. Germline trimming cut 3 bases from V and 7 bases from J; bases unmatched to any gene: 13. Looked up from germline, CDR1 is ENHRY and CDR2 is SYGVKD. The CDR3 reads CAISESTSGVPWGTQYF. The CDR3 DNA is TGTGCCATCAGTGAATCGACTAGCGGGGTCCCCTGGGGGACCCAGTACTTC.